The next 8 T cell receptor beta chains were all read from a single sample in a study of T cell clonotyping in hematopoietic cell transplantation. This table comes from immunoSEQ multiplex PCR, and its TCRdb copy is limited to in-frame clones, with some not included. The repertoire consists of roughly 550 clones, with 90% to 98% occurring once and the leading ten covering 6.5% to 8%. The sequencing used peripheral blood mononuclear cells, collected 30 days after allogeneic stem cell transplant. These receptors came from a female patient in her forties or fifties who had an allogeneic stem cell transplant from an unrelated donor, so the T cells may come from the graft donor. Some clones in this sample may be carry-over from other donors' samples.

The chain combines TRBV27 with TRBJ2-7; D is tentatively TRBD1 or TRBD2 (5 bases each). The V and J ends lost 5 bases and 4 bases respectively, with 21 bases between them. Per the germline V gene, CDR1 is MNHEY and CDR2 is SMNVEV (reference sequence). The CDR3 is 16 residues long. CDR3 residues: CASSDDRGERAYEQYF. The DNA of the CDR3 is TGTGCCAGCAGTGATGACAGAGGGGAACGGGCGTACGAGCAGTACTTC.

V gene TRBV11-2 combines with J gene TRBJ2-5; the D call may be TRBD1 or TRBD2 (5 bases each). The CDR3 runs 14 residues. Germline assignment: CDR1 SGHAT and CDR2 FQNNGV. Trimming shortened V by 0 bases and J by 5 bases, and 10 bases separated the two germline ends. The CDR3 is CASSLDGWGETQYF. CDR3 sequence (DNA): TGTGCCAGCAGCTTAGATGGATGGGGGGAGACCCAGTACTTC.

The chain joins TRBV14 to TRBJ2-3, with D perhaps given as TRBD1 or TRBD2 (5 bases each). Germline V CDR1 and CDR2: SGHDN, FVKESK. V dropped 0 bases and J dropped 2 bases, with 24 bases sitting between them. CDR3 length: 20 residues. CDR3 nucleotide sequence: TGTGCCAGCAGCCAAGATAAGAACGGGACGACCGACTTTGACACAGATACGCAGTATTTT. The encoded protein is CASSQDKNGTTDFDTDTQYF. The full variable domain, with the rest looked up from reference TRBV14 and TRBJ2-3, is EAGVTQFPSHSVIEKGQTVTLRCDPISGHDNLYWYRRVMGKEIKFLLHFVKESKQDESGMPNNRFLAERTGGTYSTLKVQPAELEDSGVYFCASSQDKNGTTDFDTDTQYFGPGTRLTVL.

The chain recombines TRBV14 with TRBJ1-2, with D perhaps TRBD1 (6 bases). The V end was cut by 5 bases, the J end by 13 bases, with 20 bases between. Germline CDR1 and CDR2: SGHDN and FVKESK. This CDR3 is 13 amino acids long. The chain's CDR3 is CASSVTGTNAPTF. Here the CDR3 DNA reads TGTGCCAGCAGCGTAACCGGGACAAACGCTCCCACCTTC.

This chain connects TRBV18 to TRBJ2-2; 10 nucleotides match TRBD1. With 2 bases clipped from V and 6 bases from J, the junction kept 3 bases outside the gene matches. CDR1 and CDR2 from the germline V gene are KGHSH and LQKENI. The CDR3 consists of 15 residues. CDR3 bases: TGTGCCAGCTCACCATCCGGGACAGGGGCCGGGGAGCTGTTTTTT. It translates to CASSPSGTGAGELFF.

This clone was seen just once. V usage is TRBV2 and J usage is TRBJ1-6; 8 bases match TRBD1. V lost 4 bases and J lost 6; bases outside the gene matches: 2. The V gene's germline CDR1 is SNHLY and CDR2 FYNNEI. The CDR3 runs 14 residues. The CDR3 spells CASSVTGANSPLHF. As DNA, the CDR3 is TGTGCCAGCAGTGTGACAGGGGCTAATTCACCCCTCCACTTT. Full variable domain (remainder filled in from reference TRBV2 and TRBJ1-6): EPEVTQTPSHQVTQMGQEVILRCVPISNHLYFYWYRQILGQKVEFLVSFYNNEISEKSEIFDDQFSVERPDGSNFTLKIRSTKLEDSAMYFCASSVTGANSPLHFGNGTRLTVT.

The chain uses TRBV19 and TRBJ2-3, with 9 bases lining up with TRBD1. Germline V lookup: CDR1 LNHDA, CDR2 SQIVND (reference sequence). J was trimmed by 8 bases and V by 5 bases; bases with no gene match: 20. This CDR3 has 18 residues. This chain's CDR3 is CASSALPTGTGRLGTQYF. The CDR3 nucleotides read TGTGCCAGTAGTGCCCTACCGACCGGGACAGGGAGATTGGGTACGCAGTATTTT.

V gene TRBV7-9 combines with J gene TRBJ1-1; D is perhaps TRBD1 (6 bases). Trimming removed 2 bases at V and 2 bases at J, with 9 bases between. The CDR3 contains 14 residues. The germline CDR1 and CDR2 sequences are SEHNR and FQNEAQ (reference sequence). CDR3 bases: TGTGCCAGCAGCTTACAGGGGAGAAACACTGAAGCTTTCTTT. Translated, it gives CASSLQGRNTEAFF.